A single TCR beta chain is shown here with its context. Its cognate antigen has yet to be identified. Base qualities are not at hand, and no much larger clone is one base apart. This record belongs to a study of cytomegalovirus exposure and HLA in healthy donors (dated by TCRdb to the late 2010s). Study-wide context: An earlier analysis of some 600 of the donors reported 276 Gb of sequence data and 100 million to 120 million unique TCR beta sequences obtained from about 179 million T cells. All discovery cohort repertoires had been generated on a single sequencing platform. Of the roughly 420 genotyped donors, 80% to 90% were placed in the genetic ancestry cluster associated with self-reported Caucasian donors. A later genetic analysis used genome-wide SNP genotypes for about 55% of the 666 donors, treating that subset as a discovery cohort. In addition to the first cohort of hundreds of subjects, a separate validation cohort of approximately 130 different subjects was used. Typing coverage differed by locus: A, B, C, DRB1 and DQB1 were typed in about 620-630 donors, DQA1 in about 500, DPA1 in around 610, and DPB1 in just under 490. Among 398 genotyped donors of the cohort, an average of around 240,000 unique TCR beta nucleotide sequences were sequenced per donor, around 20% of them non-productive. The study was designed to test whether signatures of past pathogen exposure could be identified by cataloging public T cell receptors. The study profiled the T cell repertoires of 666 subjects by immunosequencing and related them to cytomegalovirus serostatus. Alongside the repertoire data, information on donor age, sex, ethnicity and CMV serostatus was compiled. The study combined high-throughput TCR immunosequencing, statistical association of individual TCRs with disease status, and machine learning to predict cytomegalovirus infection status. In a later analysis, previously published TCR beta repertoires from roughly 710 donors were re-analyzed and high-resolution HLA genotyping was added so that TCR occurrence patterns could be studied. About five DR-DQ haplotypes were handled as single units for association and clustering because linkage in the cohort was strong. The later analysis used no new phenotypic data to find candidate immune exposures, relying instead on TCR beta sequences and their occurrence across donors. In an earlier analysis of 587 of the donors, high-throughput TCR beta sequencing was used to judge whether each TCR beta V gene segment behaved as functional or pseudogenic. Class I and class II HLA loci were covered by the typing at four-digit resolution. An early release that covered fewer than 800 HLA-typed donors contained around 330 gigabases of sequencing data and 65 million to 100 million unique TCR sequences. Results the study describes overall, beyond this receptor: Because HLA typing was missing for some donors at each locus, association tests included only the typed subset. For the cohort, immune exposure information was limited to CMV serostatus. In a later analysis, most CMV-associated TCR beta chains were found to appear HLA-restricted, with HLA associations seemingly driven largely by CMV exposure. A later analysis found that TCR association rates varied across HLA loci, with DRB1 alleles showing the most associated TCRs and HLA-C alleles the fewest. Only TCR beta chains were sequenced in this cohort, and the absence of alpha or paired-chain data limited detectable features. Roughly uniform sequencing depth across donors was assumed in presence/absence analyses, although this assumption may not hold. In both the original and validation cohorts, the classifier was reported to diagnose cytomegalovirus status with high specificity and sensitivity. At a false discovery rate of 0.05, a later analysis linked around 15,000 TCR beta sequences to specific HLA alleles. A later genetic analysis reported fewer N-insertions in productive TCRs among donors in an Asian-associated ancestry cluster than the roughly 700-donor mean. A further reported finding was that TCR beta sequences accurately predicted the HLA-A and HLA-B alleles for most subjects in the first cohort. Because counts were too low, roughly 17 rarely observed V segments, including chromosome 9 orphons, were left out of the earlier analysis of approximately 580 of the donors. Some IMGT-functional V segments, including TRBV6-2 and TRBV6-3, could not be told apart with the 87-base-pair reads, so those segments were excluded. An association between a missense DCLRE1C variant and V-gene and J-gene trimming of TCR beta chains was found in a later genetic analysis and replicated in an independent cohort. Linkage disequilibrium might explain the correlated functional status among segregating V segments, but an unknown experimental factor could not be excluded. Broadly in line with IMGT annotations, most TCR beta V segments showed up in productive rearrangements about 87% or about 30% of the time in an earlier analysis of 450 to 600 of the donors. Assigning TCR associations to individual alleles was difficult when HLA alleles, especially DR and DQ, strongly co-occurred. The authors suggested that the approach could potentially be extended to other disease states and immunological phenotypes. A cluster of highly shared sequence variants was judged likely to represent a technical artifact of the sequencing pipeline. Across donors, most TCR sequences were observed very rarely, whereas some public TCRs were present in many individuals. In vitro tests confirmed that a few of the cytomegalovirus-associated TCR beta chains recognize cytomegalovirus antigens. In a later analysis, HLA-associated TCR beta chains were found to be more clonally expanded and to have lower generation probabilities than equally common non-associated chains. According to a later analysis, parvovirus B19, influenza, CMV and Epstein-Barr virus appeared linked to several top co-occurrence clusters. The study gave a list of under 200 TCR beta chains associated with cytomegalovirus.

The cohort was made up of around 720 healthy bone marrow donors. At the time of sampling, all cohort members were nominally healthy, though unrecorded immune exposures were likely present. The donor was CMV seronegative and was included in the group of 352 seronegative cohort members. Every donor gave a peripheral blood sample, and the peripheral blood mononuclear cells from that sample were used for TCR beta sequencing. Genomic DNA extraction from the blood cell samples was performed with the Qiagen DNeasy Blood Extraction Kit. Trimming at the junction amounts to 3 bases on V and 1 base on J, and the germline ends lie 9 bases apart. From a lookup of the germline V gene, CDR1 and CDR2 are SQVTM and ANQGSEA. The CDR3 contains 13 residues, cysteine and phenylalanine counted. Of the read, only the CDR3 DNA is kept; its 39 bases are in frame from base 1. The library relied on the immunoSEQ multiplex PCR assay. For the multiplex PCR, a mixture combining 60 forward primers for TCR Vbeta segments and 13 reverse primers for TCR Jbeta segments was used. A multiplex PCR assay on genomic DNA amplified the CDR3 region of rearranged TCR beta genes. Amplified TCR beta libraries were sequenced as 87-base-pair reads on the Illumina HiSeq System. Regarding the original processing steps: A later analysis counted approximately 74 million unique TCR beta chains across the 666 repertoires, and 10 million to 12 million of these chains were shared by at least two donors. Raw reads were error-corrected and collapsed into unique sequences with a nearest-neighbor algorithm that merged closely related sequences to remove PCR and sequencing errors. Alignment of CDR3 sequences to IMGT reference sequences was used to assign V, D and J gene segments. Each retained sequence needed at least a six-nucleotide match to both a V gene segment and a J gene segment. Rearrangements were classified as productive when the CDR3 lacked stop codons and remained in frame with V and J, and all other rearrangements were classified as non-productive. CDR3 was defined by IMGT convention, running from the second conserved V-encoded cysteine to the conserved J-encoded phenylalanine. In an earlier analysis of more than 550 of the donors, sequences lacking an unambiguous match to a single V gene segment were excluded. In an earlier analysis of around 600 of the donors, V segments were called functional above 56.7% productive rearrangements and were called segregating when the between-donor standard deviation exceeded 5%. A statistical classification framework was built for diagnosing cytomegalovirus status from the catalog of TCR beta chain sequences. In a later analysis, TCR nucleotide sequences were compared against IMGT/GENE-DB human TR gene sequences so that V and J genes could be assigned. The TCRdist pipeline was used in a later analysis to assign CDR3 sequences and most-parsimonious VDJ recombination scenarios. In a later analysis, each TCR beta chain was defined by its CDR3 amino acid sequence together with its V-gene family, and reads without a unique V-gene family were excluded. In a later analysis, 500 to 700 highly shared, low-generation-probability nucleotide sequences were removed to address suspected cross-contamination and a sequencing artifact. In a later analysis, a clonal expansion index was calculated for each public chain from normalized within-repertoire ranks of inferred template counts. In a later analysis, generation probabilities were computed with a VDJ recombination model fitted to out-of-frame rearrangements, and the resulting probabilities were checked against IGoR. A later analysis scored TCR-TCR, TCR-HLA and TCR-CMV co-occurrence with hypergeometric tests, applying a repertoire-size bias correction to TCR pairs. False discovery rates were estimated in a later analysis by permuting HLA or CMV assignments 20 times. In a later analysis, co-occurring TCRs were grouped using DBSCAN, with TCRdist sequence similarity added in when clustering inside HLA-allele-positive subsets. Repertoires with fewer than 30,000 or more than 120,000 public chains were left out of co-occurrence clustering, as were five repertoires with anomalous nucleotide sharing. Here the immuneACCESS table is served through TCRdb, limited to in-frame sequences with V and J called. Missing clones are a known gap in these copies; in checked studies unresolved V genes cover under half, and the rest lacks a known reason. V, J and clone size are those of that table, while D and trimming were read from the DNA. The sample table lists 95,000 to 150,000 clones, 15% of them with a count of one. 1.9% of the sample comes from the top ten.

The chain couples TRBV29-1 to TRBJ1-1; perhaps TRBD1 is the D gene, with 6 bases matching. This receptor was obtained from a woman aged 18-29 years in good health and CMV-seronegative. Sequenced sample: PBMCs. The CDR3 region: CSVDGRGNTEAFF. The DNA sequence is TGCAGCGTTGACGGCAGGGGGAACACTGAAGCTTTCTTT.